These 7 T cell receptor beta chains originate from one sample sequenced in a study of CDR3 diversity in severe acne. TCRdb processed the PCR reads anew with MiXCR; each CDR3 protein has one entry. The repertoire includes more than 85,000 distinct CDR3 sequences, about half of them detected once, and around 12% sits in the top ten. Specimen: blood. These receptors originate from a male donor with acne.

This clonotype was counted at least ten times. CDR3 protein: CASRGSGRQETQYF. The CDR3 nucleotides read TGTGCCAGCAGGGGTAGCGGACGACAAGAGACCCAGTACTTC. V is TRBV6-5 and J is TRBJ2-5, with D possibly matching TRBD2 (6 bases). Germline CDR1 reads MNHEY; CDR2 reads SVGAGI. Trimming took off 6 bases at V and 2 bases at J, with 13 bases between the two ends. This CDR3 is built from 14 residues.

This clonotype was observed at least ten times. The chain links TRBV5-8 to TRBJ2-1; 10 positions agree with TRBD2. CDR1 is SGHTS, CDR2 YDEGEE, per germline. The junction had 5 bases not matched to a gene; V was cut back by 0 bases and J by 8 bases. The CDR3 contains 15 residues. CDR3 protein: CASSLAASGSDEQFF. The CDR3 DNA reads as TGTGCCAGCAGCTTGGCGGCTAGCGGGAGCGATGAGCAGTTCTTC.

On this clonotype itself: At one end, the junction sequence differs from germline, possibly due to a read error. The V and J genes are TRBV9 and TRBJ1-3; D not resolved. The CDR3 contains 14 residues. The germline V gene encodes CDR1 SGDLS and CDR2 YYNGEE. CDR3 protein: CASSVEASGNAIYF. CDR3 coding DNA: TGTGCCAGCAGCGTAGAAGCCTCTGGAAACGCCATATATTTT.

Concerning this clonotype: This clone may be a read error of a much larger clone one base away. This chain links TRBV10-1 with TRBJ2-5; the D gene is possibly TRBD1 (6 bases). This CDR3 has 13 residues. Germline V CDR1 and CDR2: WNHNN, SYGVQD (reference sequence). CDR3: CASGEGGRETQYF. CDR3 nucleotide sequence: TGCGCCAGCGGTGAAGGGGGAAGAGAGACCCAGTACTTC.

In this sample, this clonotype turned up a few times. The junction shows a germline mismatch at one end, possibly a read error. The chain uses TRBV12-3 or TRBV12-4 and TRBJ1-6, with D uncertain. The CDR3 totals 15 residues. The CDR3 DNA follows: TGTGCCAGCAGCTTAGGTGGTGTTCGGGATTCACCCCTCCACTTT. It encodes CASSLGGVRDSPLHF.

Of note for this clonotype: It may be a read error: a sequence one base away is much more abundant. V and J are TRBV6-4 and TRBJ2-2; perhaps TRBD2 as D (5 bases). The CDR3 is made up of 13 amino acids. Germline V lookup: CDR1 MRHNA, CDR2 SNTAGT. The CDR3 region has the DNA TGTGCCAGCAGTGACGGGAACACCGGGAAGCTGTTTTTT. It specifies CASSDGNTGKLFF.

This clonotype was found once. V and J are TRBV7-3 and TRBJ2-7; a possible D gene is TRBD1 (6 bases). Germline loops: CDR1 SGHTA, CDR2 FQGTGA. V lost 7 bases, J lost 1 base, and 17 bases lay in between. The CDR3 runs 15 residues. CDR3 sequence: CASTRAGAPSYEQYF. The CDR3 DNA reads TGTGCCAGCACCAGGGCAGGGGCCCCATCCTACGAGCAGTACTTC.